This TCR beta chain derives from a study of blood T cell repertoires in COVID-19. About the study: Researchers got acute and convalescent COVID-19 samples from the United States, Italy and Spain.

There are 15 residues in the CDR3. V gave up 2 bases and J gave up 3 bases, with 11 bases separating them. CDR1 is SNHLY and CDR2 is FYNNEI in the germline V gene. The method was immunoSEQ multiplex PCR; TCRdb's version includes in-frame clones alone and lacks a portion of them. Altogether roughly 76,000 clones are present, roughly 84% being singletons, with the ten largest covering around 9.9%. What was sequenced was peripheral blood. The chain carries TRBV2 and TRBJ1-5, with a possible D match to TRBD1 (5 bases). The sequence was collected from a woman under 30 with acute or convalescent COVID-19. CDR3 in DNA: TGTGCCAGCAGTGAAATCCAGGGAATCAATCAGCCCCAGCATTTT. Residues: CASSEIQGINQPQHF.